This T cell receptor beta chain was identified during a study of blood T cell repertoires in COVID-19. Study summary: Spain, Italy and the United States supplied samples that represented acute and convalescent COVID-19. The analysed material was cDNA or gDNA that came from T cells, B-cell-depleted T cells, or PBMCs.

In the authors' workflow: The authors estimated nucleated cell counts from reference gene primer amplification. Here immunoSEQ multiplex PCR was the method, and the copy in TCRdb shows in-frame clones only, minus some. D and trimming were read from the DNA, whereas the V and J calls and clone size are those reported in that table. The sample lists about 300,000 clones, 65% to 85% occurring once. V was clipped by 4 bases and J by 3 bases; unmatched bases: 6. Germline CDR1 is SGHDT and CDR2 is YYEEEE. CDR3 length equals 15 residues. This chain uses TRBV5-6 with TRBJ2-2; the match to TRBD1 covers 7 bases. This receptor was obtained from a woman between 45 and 65 years old with acute or convalescent COVID-19. Sequencing was done on a sample of peripheral blood. This CDR3 reads CASSAGTADTGELFF. CDR3 sequence (DNA): TGTGCCAGCAGCGCCGGGACAGCGGACACCGGGGAGCTGTTTTTT. Combining the CDR3 with reference TRBV5-6 and TRBJ2-2 gives the whole variable domain DAGVTQSPTHLIKTRGQQVTLRCSPKSGHDTVSWYQQALGQGPQFIFQYYEEEERQRGNFPDRFSGHQFPNYSSELNVNALLLGDSALYLCASSAGTADTGELFFGEGSRLTVL.